A selection of T cell receptor beta chains follows, all from one sample in a study of cytomegalovirus exposure and HLA in healthy donors. TCRdb's table, derived via immunoSEQ multiplex PCR, lists solely in-frame clones and lacks some. The data contain about 160,000 clones, approximately 90% of them seen just once; the ten biggest clones take up around 0.93%. Specimen: PBMCs. Receptor source: a woman aged 25 to 45 in good health and CMV-seronegative. CDR3s leave out the opening cysteine and the closing phenylalanine or tryptophan.

TRBV30	AWSVLAGTSYEQY
TRBV6-1	ASRRTGRGTGELF
TRBV7-9	ASSRRDRWGYEQY
TRBV10-2	ASTEVAGAGQSSYNSPLH
TRBV7-9	ASSPLAGVTDTQY
TRBV4-1	ASSPLAGGWGQY
TRBV7-9	ASSLGRRQTVSNEKLF
TRBV15	ATSRDRKGGSPLH
TRBV19	ASSLPGQTNTEAF
TRBV4-3	ASSPVRQGASGYT
TRBV9	ASSTDLAGYEQY
TRBV27	ASSTGLARSTKNIQY
TRBV7-3	ASSPIGQPRYNEQF
TRBV6-6	ASSLRNEQF
TRBV2	ASDPLGAYEQY
TRBV6-5	ASSRAGTGGNEQF
TRBV6-5	ASSYSGGRAPGELF
TRBV7-9	ASSLRGAGEKLF
TRBV28	ASSAGGTGNEKLF
TRBV9	ASSPLVGGTDTQY
TRBV28	ASSLETHYGYT
TRBV7-9	ASSLRQGGREQY
TRBV5-1	ASSLGDRVDYGYT
TRBV5-4	ASSPEPWNYEQY
TRBV4-1	ASSQIAGGSSYNEQF
TRBV7-9	ASSPTGGGYGYT
TRBV7-2	ASSLAVHRGLGNQPQH
TRBV30	AWGPNRATYEQY